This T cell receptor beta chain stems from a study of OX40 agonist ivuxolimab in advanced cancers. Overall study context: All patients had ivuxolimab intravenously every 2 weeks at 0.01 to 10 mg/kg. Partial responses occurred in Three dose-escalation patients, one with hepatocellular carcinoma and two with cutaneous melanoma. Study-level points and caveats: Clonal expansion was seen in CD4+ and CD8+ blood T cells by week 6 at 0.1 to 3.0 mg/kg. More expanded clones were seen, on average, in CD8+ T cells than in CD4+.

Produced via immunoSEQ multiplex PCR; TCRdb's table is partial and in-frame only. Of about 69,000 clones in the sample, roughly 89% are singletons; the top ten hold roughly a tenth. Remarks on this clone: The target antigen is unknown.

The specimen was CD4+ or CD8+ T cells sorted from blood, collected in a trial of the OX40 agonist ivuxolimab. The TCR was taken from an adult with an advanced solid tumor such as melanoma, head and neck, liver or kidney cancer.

CDR3 protein: CASSAGAGQETQYF. As DNA, the CDR3 is TGTGCCAGCAGCGCCGGAGCGGGGCAAGAGACCCAGTACTTC. The rearrangement links TRBV7-3 to TRBJ2-5, with TRBD2 identical over 7 bases. Germline V gene lookup returns CDR1 SGHTA and CDR2 FQGTGA. V was pared by 5 bases and J by 2 bases, with 5 bases of the junction left unmatched. CDR3 length equals 14 residues.